The 10 T cell receptor beta chains below were found in one sample sequenced in a study of blood T cell repertoires in COVID-19. Assay: immunoSEQ multiplex PCR; the TCRdb copy retains only in-frame clones and omits some. Here the sample spans about 140,000 clones, just over 85% being singletons. Sample: peripheral blood. All receptors come from a woman aged 60 to 75 with acute or convalescent COVID-19.

This clone has a handful of counts. The chain employs TRBV5-1 and TRBJ1-4; 11 bases align to TRBD1. The CDR3 has 15 residues. The V gene's germline CDR1 is SGHRS and CDR2 YFSETQ. The trim removed 4 bases at V and 8 bases at J, leaving 7 bases unmatched. The CDR3 region has the DNA TGCGCCAGCAGCCCAGGGACAGGGGGTAGGGAAAAACTGTTTTTT. The encoded protein is CASSPGTGGREKLFF.

The V call is TRBV6-2 or TRBV6-3, the J call TRBJ2-7; TRBD2 is a possible D gene (6 bases). The germline V and J ends were trimmed by 0 bases and 9 bases, with 12 bases remaining between them. The CDR3 totals 13 residues. The germline CDR1 and CDR2 sequences are MNHEY and SVGEGT. CDR3 sequence reads: CASSYSGGTGQYF. The CDR3 bases are TGTGCCAGCAGTTACTCCGGGGGAACGGGGCAGTACTTC.

This chain links TRBV6-5 with TRBJ1-1; D call uncertain. The CDR3 loop spans 12 amino acids. Germline-derived CDR1 and CDR2 are MNHEY and SVGAGI. Between the trimmed V and J ends, which lost 2 bases and 10 bases, there was a span of 11 bases. CDR3 coding DNA: TGTGCCAGCAGTTACGGCAGCCAGGCAGCTTTCTTT. It is translated as CASSYGSQAAFF.

The gene calls are TRBV14 and TRBJ1-2, with a possible D match to TRBD1 (5 bases). The germline V gene has CDR1 SGHDN and CDR2 FVKESK. V gave up 2 bases and J gave up 4 bases, with 14 bases separating them. This CDR3 region has 15 residues. CDR3 sequence (DNA): TGTGCCAGCAGCCAACAGGGTATCGACTTCTATGGCTACACCTTC. Translating gives CASSQQGIDFYGYTF.

V gene TRBV30 combines with J gene TRBJ1-1; no clear D gene. Germline CDR1 is GTSNPN and CDR2 is SVGIG (reference sequence). V lost 4 bases, J lost 1 base, and 10 bases lay in between. CDR3 size: 13 residues. DNA for the CDR3: TGTGCCTGGATGGCGGATGGGAACACTGAAGCTTTCTTT. It yields the protein CAWMADGNTEAFF.

The rearrangement links TRBV5-1 to TRBJ1-4; TRBD1 matches at 8 bases. V shed 3 bases, J shed 6 bases, and the junction held 7 bases outside the gene matches. CDR1 is SGHRS, CDR2 YFSETQ, per germline. The CDR3 totals 15 residues. CDR3 region: CASSSIQGADEKLFF. The CDR3 nucleotides are TGCGCCAGCAGCTCAATTCAGGGGGCAGATGAAAAACTGTTTTTT.

This clone has just a few counts. CDR3 DNA sequence: TGTGCCAGCAGTTTGGAGAGGTACACTGAAGCTTTCTTT. Its translation: CASSLERYTEAFF. The chain employs TRBV12-3 or TRBV12-4 and TRBJ1-1; D uncertain. CDR3 length equals 13 residues. V lost 3 bases and J 3 bases, leaving 8 bases between the germline ends.

The rearrangement uses TRBV18 and TRBJ2-2, with D possibly matching TRBD2 (5 bases). Germline CDR1 KGHSH, CDR2 LQKENI. The CDR3 length is 16 residues. V was pared by 6 bases and J by 2 bases, with 16 bases between. The DNA for the CDR3 is TGTGCCAGCTCTCGGAGGCCAGAGCCCAACACCGGGGAGCTGTTTTTT. Its protein product is CASSRRPEPNTGELFF.

The chain is built from TRBV5-6 and TRBJ2-5; D may be TRBD2 (6 bases). The germline V gene encodes CDR1 SGHDT and CDR2 YYEEEE. The CDR3 contains 14 residues. V lost 6 bases to trimming and J lost 5 bases, with 17 bases between them. The CDR3 region has the DNA TGTGCCAGCATCCCGATGGACCGGGGGGAGACCCAGTACTTC. This gives the protein CASIPMDRGETQYF.

This sequence joins TRBV11-2 and TRBJ2-2; 10 nucleotides align to TRBD1. This CDR3 has 16 amino acids. The germline V gene has CDR1 SGHAT and CDR2 FQNNGV. Trimming cost V 4 bases and J 4 bases; bases outside gene matches: 6. CDR3 protein: CASSSRQGAGTGELFF. DNA for the CDR3: TGTGCCAGCAGCTCCCGACAGGGGGCTGGCACCGGGGAGCTGTTTTTT. The whole variable domain, remainder taken from reference TRBV11-2 and TRBJ2-2, is EAGVAQSPRYKIIEKRQSVAFWCNPISGHATLYWYQQILGQGPKLLIQFQNNGVVDDSQLPKDRFSAERLKGVDSTLKIQPAKLEDSAVYLCASSSRQGAGTGELFFGEGSRLTVL.